One TCR beta chain is described in this entry. This clonotype was seen ten or more times. Its antigen is not yet known. Base qualities are not provided; no much larger clone lies one nucleotide away. For CDR1 and CDR2, the germline V gene (reference sequence) lists DFQATT and SNEGSKA. The CDR3 contains 11 residues, cysteine and phenylalanine counted. Only CDR3 DNA remains: 33 bases, in frame from the first base. Cut back by 5 bases and 3 bases, the V and J ends lie 8 bases apart. The record originates from a study of T-cell reconstitution after alpha-beta-depleted transplantation in children (TCRdb year 2016). Regarding the study in general: Using TCR repertoire profiling, the study followed T-cell immune reconstitution in a quantitative way in children after TCRalphabeta/CD19-depleted allogeneic hematopoietic cell transplantation.

The library was obtained by PCR. Sequenced on an Illumina HiSeq 2500. To normalize quantification of the TCRbeta repertoire, the TCR libraries were built with molecular barcoding that relied on unique molecular identifiers. TCRdb passed the public sequencing reads through fastp at Q25 and MiXCR, retaining productive beta sequences. Every distinct CDR3 protein forms one entry, paired with its most common genes and DNA. This sample lists about 240,000 distinct CDR3 sequences; around 13% were detected once. The top ten clones comprise about 2.6% of the sample. The chain couples TRBV20-1 to TRBJ2-7, with no confidently assigned D gene. The receptor was isolated from a human donor who donated a stem cell graft to a child with acute lymphoblastic leukemia. The sample here was PBMCs from the stem cell graft donor, taken from the stem cell graft. The DNA is TGCAGTGCTTTTAACAGCTACGAGCAGTACTTC. Protein translation: CSAFNSYEQYF.